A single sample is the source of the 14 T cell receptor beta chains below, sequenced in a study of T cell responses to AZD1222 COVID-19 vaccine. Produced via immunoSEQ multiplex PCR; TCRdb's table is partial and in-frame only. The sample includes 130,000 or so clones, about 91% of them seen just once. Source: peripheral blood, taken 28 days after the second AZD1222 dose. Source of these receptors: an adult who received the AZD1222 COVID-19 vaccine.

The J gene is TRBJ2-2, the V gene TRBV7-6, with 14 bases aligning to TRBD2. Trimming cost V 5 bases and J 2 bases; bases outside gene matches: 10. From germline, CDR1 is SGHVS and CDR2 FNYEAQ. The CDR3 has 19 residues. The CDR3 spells CASSPETSGGAPNTGELFF. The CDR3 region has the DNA TGTGCCAGCAGCCCCGAGACTAGCGGGGGGGCCCCCAACACCGGGGAGCTGTTTTTT. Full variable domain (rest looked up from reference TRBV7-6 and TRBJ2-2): GAGVSQSPRYKVTKRGQDVALRCDPISGHVSLYWYRQALGQGPEFLTYFNYEAQQDKSGLPNDRFSAERPEGSISTLTIQRTEQRDSAMYRCASSPETSGGAPNTGELFFGEGSRLTVL.

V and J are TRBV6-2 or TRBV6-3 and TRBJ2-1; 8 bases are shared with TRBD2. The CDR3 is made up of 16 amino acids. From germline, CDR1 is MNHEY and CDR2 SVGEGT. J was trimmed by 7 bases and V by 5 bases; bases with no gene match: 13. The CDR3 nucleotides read TGTGCCAGCAGTGATTTCTCCGGGAGGGCCGGGAATGAGCAGTTCTTC. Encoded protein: CASSDFSGRAGNEQFF.

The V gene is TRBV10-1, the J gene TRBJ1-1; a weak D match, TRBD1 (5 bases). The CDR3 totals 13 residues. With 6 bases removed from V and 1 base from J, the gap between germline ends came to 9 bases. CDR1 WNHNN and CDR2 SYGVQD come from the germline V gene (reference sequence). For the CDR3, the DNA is TGCGCCAGCAGCGACGACAGGAACACTGAAGCTTTCTTT. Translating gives CASSDDRNTEAFF.

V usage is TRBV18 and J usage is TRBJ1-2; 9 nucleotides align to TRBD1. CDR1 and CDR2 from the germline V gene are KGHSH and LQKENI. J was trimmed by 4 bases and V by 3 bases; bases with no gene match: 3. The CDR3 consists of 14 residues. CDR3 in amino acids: CASSPGGQGYGYTF. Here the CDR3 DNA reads TGTGCCAGCTCACCTGGGGGACAGGGCTATGGCTACACCTTC.

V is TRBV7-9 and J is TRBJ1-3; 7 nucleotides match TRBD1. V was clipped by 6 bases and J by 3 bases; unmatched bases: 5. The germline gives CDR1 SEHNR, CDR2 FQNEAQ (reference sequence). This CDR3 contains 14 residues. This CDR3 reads CASREGTVGNTIYF. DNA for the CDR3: TGTGCCAGCAGGGAGGGGACAGTTGGAAACACCATATATTTT.

The CDR3 loop is CASSFSSLGEAFF. The DNA of the CDR3 is TGTGCCAGCAGCTTTAGCTCCCTGGGTGAAGCTTTCTTT. The chain couples TRBV7-3 to TRBJ1-1; D remains unclear. Trimming took 3 bases from V and 7 from J, leaving 12 bases between them. Germline loops: CDR1 SGHTA, CDR2 FQGTGA. This CDR3 has 13 amino acids. Drawing the rest from reference TRBV7-3 and TRBJ1-1, the complete variable domain is GAGVSQTPSNKVTEKGKYVELRCDPISGHTALYWYRQSLGQGPEFLIYFQGTGAADDSGLPNDRFFAVRPEGSVSTLKIQRTERGDSAVYLCASSFSSLGEAFFGQGTRLTVV.

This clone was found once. CDR3 protein: CASSGLGHRLFF. The CDR3 DNA reads as TGTGCCAGCAGTGGCCTAGGGCATCGGCTGTTTTTT. V usage is TRBV2 and J usage is TRBJ2-2; no clear D gene. The V end lost 4 bases, the J end lost 13 bases, and 13 bases lay between the germline ends. Germline lookup yields CDR1 SNHLY and CDR2 FYNNEI. CDR3 length equals 12 residues. The full variable domain, its missing parts supplied by reference TRBV2 and TRBJ2-2, is EPEVTQTPSHQVTQMGQEVILRCVPISNHLYFYWYRQILGQKVEFLVSFYNNEISEKSEIFDDQFSVERPDGSNFTLKIRSTKLEDSAMYFCASSGLGHRLFFGEGSRLTVL.

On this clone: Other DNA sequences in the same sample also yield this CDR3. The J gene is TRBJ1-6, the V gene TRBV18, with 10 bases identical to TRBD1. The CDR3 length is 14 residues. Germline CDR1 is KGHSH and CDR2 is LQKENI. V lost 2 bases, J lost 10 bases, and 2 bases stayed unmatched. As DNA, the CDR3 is TGTGCCAGCTCACCAGGGACAGGGGACTCACCCCTCCACTTT. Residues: CASSPGTGDSPLHF.

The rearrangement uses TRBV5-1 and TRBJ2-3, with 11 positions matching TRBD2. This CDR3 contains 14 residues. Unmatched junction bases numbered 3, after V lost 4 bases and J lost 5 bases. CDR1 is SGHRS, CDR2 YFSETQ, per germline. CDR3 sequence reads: CASSMTSGVDTQYF. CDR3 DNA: TGCGCCAGCAGCATGACTAGCGGGGTAGATACGCAGTATTTT.

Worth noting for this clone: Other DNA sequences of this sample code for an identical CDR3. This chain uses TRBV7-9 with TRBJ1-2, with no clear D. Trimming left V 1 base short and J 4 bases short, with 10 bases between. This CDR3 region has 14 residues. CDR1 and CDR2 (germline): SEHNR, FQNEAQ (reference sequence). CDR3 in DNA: TGTGCCAGCAGCTTAGACCCGGGTGGCTATGGCTACACCTTC. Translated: CASSLDPGGYGYTF.

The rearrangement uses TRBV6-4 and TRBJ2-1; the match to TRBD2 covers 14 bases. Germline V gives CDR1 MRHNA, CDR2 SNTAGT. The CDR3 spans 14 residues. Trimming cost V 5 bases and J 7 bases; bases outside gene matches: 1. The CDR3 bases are TGTGCCAGCAGTCGACTAGCGGGAGGGAATGAGCAGTTCTTC. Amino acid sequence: CASSRLAGGNEQFF.

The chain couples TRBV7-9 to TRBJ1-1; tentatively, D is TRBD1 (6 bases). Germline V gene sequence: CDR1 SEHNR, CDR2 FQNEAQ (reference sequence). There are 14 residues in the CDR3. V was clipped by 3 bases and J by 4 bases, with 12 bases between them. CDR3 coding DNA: TGTGCCAGCAGCTTCGGGGCAGGGGCCACTGAAGCTTTCTTT. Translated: CASSFGAGATEAFF.

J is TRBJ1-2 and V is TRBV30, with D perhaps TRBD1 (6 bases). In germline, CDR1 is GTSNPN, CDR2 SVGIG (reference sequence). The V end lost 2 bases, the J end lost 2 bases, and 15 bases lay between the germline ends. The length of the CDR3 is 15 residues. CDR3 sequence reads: CAWSSRQGPNYGYTF. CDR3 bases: TGTGCCTGGAGTTCAAGGCAGGGGCCCAACTATGGCTACACCTTC.

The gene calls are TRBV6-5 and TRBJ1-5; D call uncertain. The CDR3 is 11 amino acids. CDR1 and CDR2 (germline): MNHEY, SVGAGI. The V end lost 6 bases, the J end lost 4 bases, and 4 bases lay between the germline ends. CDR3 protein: CASSLNQPQHF. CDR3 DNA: TGTGCCAGCAGCCTGAATCAGCCCCAGCATTTT.